The rows below give T cell receptor beta chains drawn from one sample of a study of T cell responses to AZD1222 COVID-19 vaccine. Data came from immunoSEQ multiplex PCR; TCRdb stores just in-frame clones and leaves some out. Of 150,000 to 200,000 clones listed, over 80% are singletons. This specimen was peripheral blood, taken on day 0 of AZD1222 vaccination. All receptors come from an adult in good health. The CDR3 runs from the conserved cysteine through the conserved F or W. Fields, in order: clone size, J gene, V gene, D gene, CDR3 protein, CDR3 DNA. D genes are given only for firm matches. Rows may omit the clone size; those that give it use once, few, many or a size class.

- | TRBJ1-1 | TRBV18 | - | CASSPPSLNTEAFF | TGTGCCAGCTCACCACCCTCCCTGAACACTGAAGCTTTCTTT
- | TRBJ1-1 | TRBV2 | - | CASNPVSLMNTEAFF | TGTGCCAGCAATCCGGTCTCCCTTATGAACACTGAAGCTTTCTTT
- | TRBJ2-1 | TRBV24-1 | - | CATSEDRGTKFF | TGTGCCACCAGTGAGGACCGCGGGACCAAGTTCTTC
- | TRBJ2-1 | TRBV6-1 | - | CASSAQSGPPPYNEQFF | TGTGCCAGCAGTGCTCAATCAGGCCCCCCACCCTACAATGAGCAGTTCTTC
once | TRBJ1-6 | TRBV28 | TRBD1 | CASSYAGTGLYNSPLHF | TGTGCCAGCAGTTATGCCGGGACAGGGCTGTATAATTCACCCCTCCACTTT
- | TRBJ2-7 | TRBV5-4 | - | CASKREGGSYEQYF | TGTGCCAGCAAACGGGAAGGCGGGTCGTACGAGCAGTACTTC
- | TRBJ1-1 | TRBV6-5 | - | CASSSRGVDTEAFF | TGTGCCAGCAGCTCGAGGGGGGTGGACACTGAAGCTTTCTTT
- | TRBJ1-2 | TRBV4-2 | - | CASSQDLRGYTF | TGTGCCAGCAGCCAAGATCTCCGTGGCTACACCTTC
- | TRBJ2-5 | TRBV7-8 | TRBD2 | CASSLEGEGAGVQETQYF | TGTGCCAGCAGCTTAGAAGGGGAAGGAGCGGGGGTCCAAGAGACCCAGTACTTC
- | TRBJ1-2 | TRBV21-1 | - | CASSKGGQDYGYTF | TGTGCCAGCAGCAAAGGAGGACAGGACTATGGCTACACCTTC
- | TRBJ1-1 | TRBV6-5 | - | CASSYPDGRNTEAFF | TGTGCCAGCAGTTACCCGGACGGACGGAACACTGAAGCTTTCTTT
- | TRBJ1-1 | TRBV25-1 | - | CASSVLDSLMNTEAFF | TGTGCCAGCAGTGTCTTGGACAGTTTGATGAACACTGAAGCTTTCTTT
- | TRBJ1-1 | TRBV6-5 | - | CASRVNGGTEAFF | TGTGCCAGCAGAGTTAACGGAGGAACTGAAGCTTTCTTT
- | TRBJ2-7 | TRBV11-2 | TRBD2 | CASSYFSGNYEQYF | TGTGCCAGCAGCTACTTTAGCGGGAACTACGAGCAGTACTTC
once | TRBJ1-1 | TRBV5-5 | - | CASSSVPTNTEAFF | TGTGCCAGCAGCTCCGTTCCAACGAACACTGAAGCTTTCTTT
- | TRBJ2-5 | TRBV7-8 | - | CASSLALQETQYF | TGTGCCAGCAGCTTAGCCCTCCAAGAGACCCAGTACTTC
- | TRBJ1-1 | TRBV19 | - | CASTRWDGNTEAFF | TGTGCCAGTACTAGGTGGGACGGGAACACTGAAGCTTTCTTT
- | TRBJ1-4 | TRBV7-9 | - | CASSFAPGDKTLHEKLFF | TGTGCCAGCAGCTTCGCCCCCGGGGACAAGACTCTTCATGAAAAACTGTTTTTT
- | TRBJ2-3 | TRBV11-3 | TRBD1 | CASSRGTGRTDTQYF | TGTGCCAGCAGCCGGGGGACAGGGAGGACAGATACGCAGTATTTT
few | TRBJ1-6 | TRBV28 | - | CASSPPARGSPLHF | TGTGCCAGCAGTCCTCCAGCCAGAGGATCACCCCTCCACTTT
- | TRBJ2-2 | TRBV19 | - | CATLGPKGELFF | TGTGCCACTTTAGGCCCAAAAGGGGAGCTGTTTTTT
- | TRBJ1-6 | TRBV19 | TRBD1 | CASSKDRRGRGGDSPLHF | TGTGCCAGTAGTAAGGATCGCAGGGGGCGCGGAGGAGATTCACCCCTCCACTTT
- | TRBJ2-3 | TRBV28 | TRBD1 | CASNRDRGSTDTQYF | TGTGCCAGCAATCGTGACAGGGGAAGCACAGATACGCAGTATTTT
- | TRBJ1-2 | TRBV20-1 | - | CSASKTGSGGGYTF | TGCAGTGCAAGTAAAACCGGGAGCGGTGGAGGCTACACCTTC
- | TRBJ1-1 | TRBV6-5 | - | CASSYLMNTEAFF | TGTGCCAGCAGTTATCTGATGAACACTGAAGCTTTCTTT
once | TRBJ1-1 | TRBV5-1 | TRBD1 | CASSPPEGLRGTEAFF | TGCGCCAGCAGCCCACCTGAGGGCCTCAGGGGGACTGAAGCTTTCTTT
- | TRBJ2-1 | TRBV11-2 | - | CASSLWVQGGEQFF | TGTGCCAGCAGCTTGTGGGTTCAGGGAGGTGAGCAGTTCTTC
- | TRBJ1-1 | TRBV7-9 | - | CASSPVRGPNTEAFF | TGTGCCAGCAGCCCCGTGAGGGGCCCGAACACTGAAGCTTTCTTT
- | TRBJ1-2 | TRBV3-1/TRBV3-2 | - | CASSLTGPGYGYTF | TGTGCCAGCAGCCTAACAGGGCCGGGATATGGCTACACCTTC
- | TRBJ1-2 | TRBV27 | TRBD1 | CASSPDRAYGYTF | TGTGCCAGCAGTCCCGACAGGGCCTATGGCTACACCTTC
once | TRBJ2-1 | TRBV12-3/TRBV12-4 | - | CASSMSDYNEQFF | TGTGCCAGCAGTATGTCAGACTACAATGAGCAGTTCTTC
- | TRBJ1-1 | TRBV28 | - | CASSLDIINDRYTEAFF | TGTGCCAGCAGTTTGGATATTATCAATGATCGGTACACTGAAGCTTTCTTT